This T cell receptor (beta chain) appears in the sequencing data of a study of T cell repertoires in cytomegalovirus infection. About the research overall: HLA-C-restricted CMV epitopes, recently identified, and well-studied HLA-B-restricted ones were used by the study. Evidence of both CMV infection and a matching HLA type came from public TCR beta signatures. Whole-study findings and limits: People with CMV and the relevant HLA were identified by cumulative public TCR beta family frequency. HLA-C-restricted CMV clonotypes gave the most frequent clonotype in two of eight donors.

V lost 3 bases, J lost 4 bases, and 4 bases lay in between. Germline V gene sequence: CDR1 MGHDK, CDR2 SYGVNS. CDR3 length: 12 residues. In this sample, this clonotype turned up many times. Its target is not known. TCRdb passed the reads through MiXCR, listing each CDR3 protein once. The repertoire holds around 800,000 distinct CDR3 sequences, roughly 33% seen once, with around 12% in the top ten. The V call is TRBV25-1, the J call TRBJ2-1, with D unclear. This TCR derives from a human donor in good health (CMV status not recorded). Some clones in this sample may be carry-over from other donors' samples. The specimen was cultured CD8+ T cells from PBMCs, collected from culture after CMV antigen stimulation. The CDR3 loop reads CASSDRYNEQFF. The CDR3 DNA sequence: TGTGCCAGCAGTGACAGGTACAATGAGCAGTTCTTC.